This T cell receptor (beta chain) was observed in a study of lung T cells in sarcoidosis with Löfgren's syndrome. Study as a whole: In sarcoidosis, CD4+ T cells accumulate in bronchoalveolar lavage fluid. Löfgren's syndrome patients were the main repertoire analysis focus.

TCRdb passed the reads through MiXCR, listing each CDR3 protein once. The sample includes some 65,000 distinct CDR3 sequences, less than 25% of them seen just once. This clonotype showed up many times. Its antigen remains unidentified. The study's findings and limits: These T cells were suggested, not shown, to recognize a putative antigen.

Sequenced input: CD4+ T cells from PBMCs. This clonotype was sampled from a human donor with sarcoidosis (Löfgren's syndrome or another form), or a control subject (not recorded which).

The DNA for the CDR3 is TGTGCCAGCAGCTTAGATCGAGGACAGGGGTGGAATACGCAGTATTTT. Protein: CASSLDRGQGWNTQYF. The chain combines TRBV11-2 with TRBJ2-3, with 9 nucleotides matching TRBD1. The CDR3 spans 16 residues. After removal of 0 bases from V and 7 bases from J, the junction contained 8 bases not matched to a gene. In germline, CDR1 is SGHAT, CDR2 FQNNGV. The variable domain in full, with the rest retrieved from reference TRBV11-2 and TRBJ2-3, is EAGVAQSPRYKIIEKRQSVAFWCNPISGHATLYWYQQILGQGPKLLIQFQNNGVVDDSQLPKDRFSAERLKGVDSTLKIQPAKLEDSAVYLCASSLDRGQGWNTQYFGPGTRLTVL.